Below, one TCR beta chain is given with its context. These data come from a study of shared T cell receptors in the human thymus. Sequencing was performed with immunoSEQ multiplex PCR; in TCRdb, only in-frame clones are kept and a portion is missing. The profile shows about 660,000 clones, 88% of them singletons. This sample also appeared in a second study, on human thymus T cells.

The sample was thymocytes. The sequence came from a boy younger than two with a congenital heart defect.

The CDR3 protein is CASSVHPKLARNSTDTQYF. In DNA, the CDR3 is TGTGCCAGCAGCGTACACCCCAAACTAGCGAGAAATAGCACAGATACGCAGTATTTT. The J gene is TRBJ2-3, the V gene TRBV9, with TRBD2 matching 7 bases. The germline V gene has CDR1 SGDLS and CDR2 YYNGEE. The CDR3 has 19 residues. The V and J ends lost 1 base and 0 bases, in that order; junction bases with no gene match: 14.